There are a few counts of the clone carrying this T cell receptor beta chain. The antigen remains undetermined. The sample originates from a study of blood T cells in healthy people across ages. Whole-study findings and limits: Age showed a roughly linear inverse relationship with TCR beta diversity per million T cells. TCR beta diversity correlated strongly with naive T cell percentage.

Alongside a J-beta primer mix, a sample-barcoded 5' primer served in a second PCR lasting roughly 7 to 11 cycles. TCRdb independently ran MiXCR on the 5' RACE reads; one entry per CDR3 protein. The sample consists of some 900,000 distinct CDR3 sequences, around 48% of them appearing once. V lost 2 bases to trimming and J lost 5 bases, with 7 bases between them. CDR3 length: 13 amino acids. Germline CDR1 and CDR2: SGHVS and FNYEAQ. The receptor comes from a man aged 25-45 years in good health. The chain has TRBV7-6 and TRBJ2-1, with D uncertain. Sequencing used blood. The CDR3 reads CASSLWVNNEQFF. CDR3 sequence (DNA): TGTGCCAGCAGCTTATGGGTAAACAATGAGCAGTTCTTC.